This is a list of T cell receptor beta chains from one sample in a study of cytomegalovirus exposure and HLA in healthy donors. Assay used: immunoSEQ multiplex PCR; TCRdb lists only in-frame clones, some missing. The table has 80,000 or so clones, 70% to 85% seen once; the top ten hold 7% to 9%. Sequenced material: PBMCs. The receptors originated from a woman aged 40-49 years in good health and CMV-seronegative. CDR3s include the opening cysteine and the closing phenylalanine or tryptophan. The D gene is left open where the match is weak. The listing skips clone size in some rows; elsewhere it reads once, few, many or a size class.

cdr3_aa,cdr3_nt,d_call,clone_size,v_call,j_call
CASSPFPAGEVLFF,TGTGCCAGCAGCCCCTTTCCAGCGGGAGAAGTGCTGTTTTTT,TRBD2,-,TRBV5-4,TRBJ2-2
CASSSPGGGTDTQYF,TGTGCCAGCAGCTCTCCCGGGGGGGGCACAGATACGCAGTATTTT,TRBD2,once,TRBV7-8,TRBJ2-3
CASSESSGLAGAGELFF,TGCGCCAGCAGTGAGTCCTCGGGACTAGCGGGGGCCGGGGAGCTGTTTTTT,TRBD2,-,TRBV10-2,TRBJ2-2
CASSFQGAGELFF,TGTGCCAGCAGCTTTCAGGGTGCCGGGGAGCTGTTTTTT,-,-,TRBV7-9,TRBJ2-2
CSVPTGQGGGYTF,TGCAGCGTACCGACGGGACAGGGTGGAGGCTACACCTTC,TRBD1,once,TRBV29-1,TRBJ1-2
CASSPPPSGLTDTQYF,TGTGCCAGCTCACCACCCCCTAGCGGCCTTACAGATACGCAGTATTTT,TRBD2,-,TRBV18,TRBJ2-3
CASKETGTLASYEQYF,TGCGCCAGCAAAGAAACAGGGACGCTAGCCTCCTACGAGCAGTACTTC,-,-,TRBV10-2,TRBJ2-7
CASSPMQTLGNQPQHF,TGTGCCAGCTCACCAATGCAGACTCTGGGCAATCAGCCCCAGCATTTT,-,-,TRBV18,TRBJ1-5
CASSLRRQETQYF,TGCGCCAGCAGCTTGCGGAGACAAGAGACCCAGTACTTC,-,once,TRBV5-1,TRBJ2-5
CASSLRATGIAEAFF,TGTGCCAGCTCACTGAGGGCTACAGGGATCGCTGAAGCTTTCTTT,-,few,TRBV18,TRBJ1-1
CASSYGTPSEQYF,TGTGCCAGCAGCTATGGGACTCCTAGTGAGCAGTACTTC,-,-,TRBV7-6,TRBJ2-7
CASSLSTGGGTDTQYF,TGTGCCAGCAGCCTATCAACAGGGGGCGGCACAGATACGCAGTATTTT,TRBD1,-,TRBV7-2,TRBJ2-3
CASSGWTGEDYEQYF,TGTGCCAGCAGTGGCTGGACAGGGGAGGATTACGAGCAGTACTTC,TRBD1,few,TRBV28,TRBJ2-7
CASSFVGLDSYNEQFF,TGTGCCAGCAGCTTTGTGGGGCTAGACTCCTACAATGAGCAGTTCTTC,-,once,TRBV11-2,TRBJ2-1
CASSLTGNSGNTIYF,TGTGCCAGCAGCCTGACAGGGAACTCTGGAAACACCATATATTTT,TRBD1,-,TRBV5-4,TRBJ1-3
CASSLVWGQGNSPLHF,TGTGCCAGCAGCTTGGTTTGGGGGCAAGGTAATTCACCCCTCCACTTT,-,-,TRBV5-6,TRBJ1-6
CASSSRGTQYF,TGTGCCAGCAGCTCGCGGGGTACCCAGTACTTC,-,-,TRBV11-1,TRBJ2-5
CASSFGLAGAPLVTGELFF,TGTGCCAGCAGCTTTGGACTAGCGGGGGCCCCTCTGGTCACCGGGGAGCTGTTTTTT,TRBD2,-,TRBV7-9,TRBJ2-2
CASSSQVYNEQFF,TGTGCCAGCAGTTCTCAGGTCTACAATGAGCAGTTCTTC,-,-,TRBV28,TRBJ2-1
CASRDPGTSHPETQYF,TGTGCCAGCAGAGATCCGGGGACTAGCCATCCAGAGACCCAGTACTTC,TRBD2,-,TRBV28,TRBJ2-5
CASRGSRGGSSYNEQFF,TGCGCCAGCAGGGGGTCCCGGGGAGGGAGCTCCTACAATGAGCAGTTCTTC,TRBD2,-,TRBV10-2,TRBJ2-1
CSVRTSGSLSLYNEQFF,TGCAGCGTTCGGACTAGCGGGAGCCTATCACTCTACAATGAGCAGTTCTTC,TRBD2,-,TRBV29-1,TRBJ2-1
CASSHQRPGTSRLTAQYF,TGTGCCAGCAGCCACCAGCGACCCGGGACTAGCAGGCTCACTGCGCAGTATTTT,TRBD2,-,TRBV13,TRBJ2-3
CASSLVAGGNTEAFF,TGTGCCAGCAGCTTAGTGGCGGGGGGGAACACTGAAGCTTTCTTT,-,-,TRBV7-2,TRBJ1-1
CAWSKDSGETQYF,TGTGCCTGGAGTAAAGATAGCGGGGAGACCCAGTACTTC,TRBD2,-,TRBV30,TRBJ2-5
CASTSRDRGYEQYF,TGTGCCAGCACGAGCCGGGACAGGGGCTACGAGCAGTACTTC,TRBD1,-,TRBV7-2,TRBJ2-7
CSVDPSGGGTDTQYF,TGCAGCGTTGACCCTAGCGGGGGAGGCACAGATACGCAGTATTTT,TRBD2,-,TRBV29-1,TRBJ2-3